The next 20 T cell receptor beta chains were all read from a single sample in a study of cytomegalovirus exposure and HLA in healthy donors. The PCR made use of 60 Vbeta and 13 Jbeta primers. TCRdb's table, derived via immunoSEQ multiplex PCR, lists solely in-frame clones and lacks some. The repertoire holds about 120,000 clones, over 8.5% seen once, with 6% to 7.5% in the top ten. Sequencing input: PBMCs. The receptors come from a woman aged 40 to 49 in good health and CMV-seropositive.

This clone was counted only a few times. The V gene is TRBV10-1, the J gene TRBJ1-1; tentatively, D is TRBD1 (6 bases). From germline, CDR1 is WNHNN and CDR2 SYGVQD (reference sequence). V was clipped by 6 bases and J by 7 bases, with 15 bases between them. The CDR3 is 13 residues long. CDR3 nucleotide sequence: TGCGCCAGCAGGGGACACCCTGGCAGTGAAGCTTTCTTT. Encoded protein: CASRGHPGSEAFF.

This clone was seen only a few times. This chain joins TRBV18 and TRBJ1-2; a possible D gene is TRBD1 (6 bases). V lost 5 bases, J lost 2 bases, and 15 bases lay in between. Looked up from germline, CDR1 is KGHSH and CDR2 is LQKENI. The CDR3 covers 15 residues. DNA of the CDR3: TGTGCCAGCTCATCCCCCTGGACAGAAAACTATGGCTACACCTTC. Translating it yields CASSSPWTENYGYTF.

This chain connects TRBV9 to TRBJ1-2, with D maybe TRBD1 (5 bases). V lost 3 bases, J lost 4 bases, and 19 bases lay in between. The CDR3 spans 16 residues. Germline lookup yields CDR1 SGDLS and CDR2 YYNGEE. The CDR3 coding sequence is TGTGCCAGCAGCGGACACAGGCTTCGGGTGGGCTATGGCTACACCTTC. This translates into CASSGHRLRVGYGYTF. The full variable domain, rest sourced from reference TRBV9 and TRBJ1-2, is DSGVTQTPKHLITATGQRVTLRCSPRSGDLSVYWYQQSLDQGLQFLIQYYNGEERAKGNILERFSAQQFPDLHSELNLSSLELGDSALYFCASSGHRLRVGYGYTFGSGTRLTVV.

This clone was picked up many times. This rearrangement joins TRBV10-3 to TRBJ2-2; 8 bases fit TRBD2. Germline assignment: CDR1 ENHRY and CDR2 SYGVKD. The CDR3 is made up of 13 amino acids. Trimming removed 9 bases from V and 5 bases from J; junction bases left unmatched: 5. CDR3 sequence reads: CAIRGGSTGELFF. Here the CDR3 DNA reads TGTGCCATACGGGGGGGCTCGACCGGGGAGCTGTTTTTT.

Details on this clone: The junction and the germline gene differ at one end; a read error may be behind it. This chain joins TRBV14 and TRBJ2-1; perhaps TRBD2 as D (5 bases). Germline V gene lookup returns CDR1 SGHDN and CDR2 FVKESK. The CDR3 has 13 amino acids. As DNA, the CDR3 is TGTGCCAGCAGCCGATTGAGGGCAGGAATCCACCTCTTC. Amino acids: CASSRLRAGIHLF.

This clone came up a few times. The chain has TRBV27 and TRBJ2-5; 8 bases are a match to TRBD1. The trim removed 1 base at V and 7 bases at J, leaving 17 bases unmatched. Per germline, CDR1 MNHEY and CDR2 SMNVEV (reference sequence). The CDR3 has 18 residues. Written as DNA, the CDR3 is TGTGCCAGCAGTTTATTCCCCCCGGGACAGGTGCAAAGGGGGACCCAGTACTTC. Its translation is CASSLFPPGQVQRGTQYF.

The gene calls are TRBV9 and TRBJ2-1; 10 bases are shared with TRBD2. Germline trimming cut 0 bases from V and 3 bases from J; bases unmatched to any gene: 9. Germline-derived CDR1 and CDR2 are SGDLS and YYNGEE. The CDR3 has 18 residues. The CDR3: CASSVGGLAGADYNEQFF. The CDR3 DNA sequence: TGTGCCAGCAGCGTAGGAGGCCTAGCGGGGGCGGACTACAATGAGCAGTTCTTC.

The V gene is TRBV5-1, the J gene TRBJ2-1; tentatively, D is TRBD2 (6 bases). The CDR3 contains 14 residues. V was shortened by 4 bases and J by 6 bases, with 14 bases between the two germline ends. Germline CDR1 is SGHRS and CDR2 is YFSETQ. CDR3 region: CASSIYSGSNEQFF. Here the CDR3 DNA reads TGCGCCAGCAGCATCTATTCCGGGAGCAATGAGCAGTTCTTC.

This sequence joins TRBV7-3 and TRBJ2-7; TRBD1 matches at 7 bases. With V trimmed by 2 bases and J by 3 bases, 7 bases remained unmatched. CDR1 is SGHTA, CDR2 FQGTGA, per germline. The CDR3 spans 15 residues. The CDR3 coding sequence is TGTGCCAGCAGCTTAGGGTCGGCAGGGGGCTACGAGCAGTACTTC. As protein: CASSLGSAGGYEQYF. Drawing the rest from reference TRBV7-3 and TRBJ2-7, the complete variable domain is GAGVSQTPSNKVTEKGKYVELRCDPISGHTALYWYRQSLGQGPEFLIYFQGTGAADDSGLPNDRFFAVRPEGSVSTLKIQRTERGDSAVYLCASSLGSAGGYEQYFGPGTRLTVT.

CDR3 loop: CASSEWGRGYGYTF. The DNA of the CDR3 is TGTGCCAGCAGTGAATGGGGCAGGGGCTATGGCTACACCTTC. The rearrangement joins TRBV25-1 to TRBJ1-2; a weak D match, TRBD1 (6 bases). V dropped 1 base and J dropped 4 bases, with 10 bases sitting between them. The CDR3 is 14 amino acids. Per germline, CDR1 MGHDK and CDR2 SYGVNS.

This chain links TRBV30 with TRBJ2-1; TRBD1 matches at 7 bases. Germline trimming cut 1 base from V and 7 bases from J; bases unmatched to any gene: 4. The CDR3 is made up of 13 amino acids. In germline, CDR1 is GTSNPN, CDR2 SVGIG (reference sequence). The CDR3 region has the DNA TGTGCCTGGAGTGGACAGGGTTGGAATGAGCAGTTCTTC. Residues: CAWSGQGWNEQFF.

The chain carries TRBV7-3 and TRBJ2-3; tentatively, D is TRBD2 (6 bases). Germline values: CDR1 SGHTA, CDR2 FQGTGA. This CDR3 spans 13 amino acids. The V and J ends lost 2 bases and 7 bases respectively, with 10 bases between them. This CDR3 reads CASSLGGAYTQYF. DNA for the CDR3: TGTGCCAGCAGCTTAGGCGGGGCCTATACGCAGTATTTT. Combining the CDR3 with reference TRBV7-3 and TRBJ2-3 gives the whole variable domain GAGVSQTPSNKVTEKGKYVELRCDPISGHTALYWYRQSLGQGPEFLIYFQGTGAADDSGLPNDRFFAVRPEGSVSTLKIQRTERGDSAVYLCASSLGGAYTQYFGPGTRLTVL.

This clone was seen only a few times. This chain joins TRBV4-1 and TRBJ2-5, with D unclear. V lost 4 bases and J 1 base, leaving 13 bases between the germline ends. CDR3 length equals 15 residues. Germline loops: CDR1 MGHRA, CDR2 YSYEKL. The CDR3 coding sequence is TGCGCCAGCAGCCTTCGTGTAGGAGCCCAAGAGACCCAGTACTTC. Amino acids: CASSLRVGAQETQYF.

The CDR3 loop is CASSIERGRSEQYF. DNA for the CDR3: TGTGCCAGCAGCATCGAGCGGGGGAGGAGCGAGCAGTACTTC. V is TRBV7-2 and J is TRBJ2-7; 8 bases are a match to TRBD2. Per the germline V gene, CDR1 is SGHTA and CDR2 is FQGNSA. The ends lost 5 bases at V and 6 bases at J; junction bases unmatched: 9. The CDR3 loop spans 14 amino acids. Supplemented by reference TRBV7-2 and TRBJ2-7, the full variable domain reads GAGVSQSPSNKVTEKGKDVELRCDPISGHTALYWYRQSLGQGLEFLIYFQGNSAPDKSGLPSDRFSAERTGGSVSTLTIQRTQQEDSAVYLCASSIERGRSEQYFGPGTRLTVT.

The chain couples TRBV7-2 to TRBJ2-1, with 13 bases aligning to TRBD2. V was pared by 3 bases and J by 9 bases, with 2 bases of the junction left unmatched. The CDR3 is made up of 14 amino acids. The germline V gene encodes CDR1 SGHTA and CDR2 FQGNSA. CDR3 in amino acids: CASSLGLAGSEQFF. The CDR3 nucleotides are TGTGCCAGCAGCTTGGGACTAGCGGGGAGTGAGCAGTTCTTC.

The V and J genes are TRBV5-4 and TRBJ2-7; D is perhaps TRBD2 (6 bases). The CDR3 consists of 14 residues. CDR1 and CDR2 from the germline V gene are SGHNT and YYREEE (reference sequence). V lost 0 bases and J 1 base, leaving 8 bases between the germline ends. The CDR3 DNA reads as TGTGCCAGCAGCTTGGACCGGGGGTCCTACGAGCAGTACTTC. It codes for CASSLDRGSYEQYF.

This clone was detected a few times. This chain uses TRBV28 with TRBJ2-7; TRBD2 is a possible D gene (7 bases). This CDR3 contains 18 residues. V lost 7 bases and J lost 2, with 27 bases in between. CDR1 is MDHEN and CDR2 is SYDVKM in the germline V gene. The CDR3 DNA reads TGTGCCAGCATGAGCCAGGGAGGGGGGGCGATAGGACCCTACGAGCAGTACTTC. It translates to CASMSQGGGAIGPYEQYF.

For the CDR3, the DNA is TGTGCCAGCAGCGAGGAGGGCGGCAGGGGGCTTCCCCCGGACAATTATGGCTACACCTTC. Translating it yields CASSEEGGRGLPPDNYGYTF. This chain links TRBV9 with TRBJ1-2, with 8 bases aligning to TRBD1. The germline CDR1 and CDR2 sequences are SGDLS and YYNGEE. This CDR3 is 20 amino acids long. J lost 5 bases, V lost 3 bases, and 24 bases had no gene match.

A few counts support this clone. The rearrangement uses TRBV19 and TRBJ1-5; TRBD1 is a possible D gene (5 bases). The CDR3 length is 14 residues. Per germline, CDR1 LNHDA and CDR2 SQIVND (reference sequence). V lost 5 bases and J 4 bases, leaving 12 bases between the germline ends. As DNA, the CDR3 is TGTGCCAGTAGTCCCCAGGGCCATAATCAGCCCCAGCATTTT. Translation gives CASSPQGHNQPQHF.

A few counts support this clone. The chain uses TRBV30 and TRBJ1-1; D gene unclear. This CDR3 is built from 14 residues. With 2 bases removed from V and 0 bases from J, the gap between germline ends came to 10 bases. Germline V gene data show CDR1 as GTSNPN and CDR2 as SVGIG (reference sequence). For the CDR3, the DNA is TGTGCCTGGAGTAGAAGAAGCCTGAACACTGAAGCTTTCTTT. This translates into CAWSRRSLNTEAFF.